The rows below give T cell receptor beta chains drawn from one sample of a study of cytomegalovirus exposure and HLA in healthy donors. Produced via immunoSEQ multiplex PCR; TCRdb's table is partial and in-frame only. Among around 150,000 clones listed, roughly nine tenths were seen once. Sequenced input: PBMCs. These receptors all stem from a woman in her late teens or twenties in good health and CMV-seropositive. Both conserved end residues are part of each CDR3. Fields, in order: clone size, V gene, D gene, J gene, CDR3 DNA, CDR3 protein. D genes are given only for firm matches. Clone size is shown for a subset of rows, as once, few, many or a class of expanded clone.

size: .
V: TRBV5-5
D: TRBD1
J: TRBJ1-5
DNA: TGTGCCAGCAGCTCAACAGGGGACTATCAGCCCCAGCATTTT
CDR3: CASSSTGDYQPQHF

size: once
V: TRBV28
D: .
J: TRBJ1-1
DNA: TGTGCCAGCAGTTTATTACAGGGCGGGGCTTTCTTT
CDR3: CASSLLQGGAFF

size: once
V: TRBV5-6
D: TRBD1
J: TRBJ1-2
DNA: TGTGCCAGCAGATACCGGGACAGGGGGATACATGGCTACACCTTC
CDR3: CASRYRDRGIHGYTF

size: .
V: TRBV2
D: TRBD2
J: TRBJ2-5
DNA: TGTGCCAGCAGTGAAGGCCTAGCGGGGGGCCCTTCCGGGACCCAGTACTTC
CDR3: CASSEGLAGGPSGTQYF

size: .
V: TRBV11-2
D: TRBD2
J: TRBJ2-7
DNA: TGTGCCAGCAGCTTAGGTACTAGCGGGGCCTACGAGCAGTACTTC
CDR3: CASSLGTSGAYEQYF

size: .
V: TRBV5-5
D: .
J: TRBJ2-7
DNA: TGTGCCAGCAGCTTGGAAGGGGACCTTGGCGGGGTTTACGAGCAGTACTTC
CDR3: CASSLEGDLGGVYEQYF

size: .
V: TRBV10-3
D: TRBD1
J: TRBJ1-2
DNA: TGTGCCATCAATCAGGACAGGGGGCAATTCTATGGCTACACCTTC
CDR3: CAINQDRGQFYGYTF

size: .
V: TRBV5-1
D: .
J: TRBJ1-4
DNA: TGCGCCAGCAGCTTGGCAAGGCGGACTAATGAAAAACTGTTTTTT
CDR3: CASSLARRTNEKLFF

size: .
V: TRBV18
D: TRBD1
J: TRBJ2-7
DNA: TGTGCCAGCTCACGTCGGGACAGGGCCTATGGCGAGCAGTACTTC
CDR3: CASSRRDRAYGEQYF

size: .
V: TRBV2
D: TRBD1
J: TRBJ1-5
DNA: TGTGCCAGCAGTGAATCGACAGGGGGTAATCAGCCCCAGCATTTT
CDR3: CASSESTGGNQPQHF

size: .
V: TRBV27
D: .
J: TRBJ1-1
DNA: TGTGCCAGCAGTTTAATGGACATGAACACTGAAGCTTTCTTT
CDR3: CASSLMDMNTEAFF

size: .
V: TRBV29-1
D: TRBD2
J: TRBJ2-1
DNA: TGCAGCGCCGAAGGGACTAGCGGACGAACCGAGAGCTCCTACAATGAGCAGTTCTTC
CDR3: CSAEGTSGRTESSYNEQFF

size: .
V: TRBV7-9
D: TRBD2
J: TRBJ2-1
DNA: TGTGCCAGCAGCCTGGGGACTAGCGGGGTAGCCAATGAGCAGTTCTTC
CDR3: CASSLGTSGVANEQFF

size: .
V: TRBV11-3
D: TRBD1
J: TRBJ1-1
DNA: TGTGCCAGCAGCTTAGGTCCAGGGGGTGAAACTGAAGCTTTCTTT
CDR3: CASSLGPGGETEAFF

size: .
V: TRBV28
D: .
J: TRBJ2-7
DNA: TGTGCCAGCTCCCGAGGGGGTAGGGGATACGAGCAGTACTTC
CDR3: CASSRGGRGYEQYF

size: .
V: TRBV18
D: .
J: TRBJ1-1
DNA: TGTGCCAGCTCACCAGTTAGCACTGAAGCTTTCTTT
CDR3: CASSPVSTEAFF

size: once
V: TRBV27
D: .
J: TRBJ1-6
DNA: .
CDR3: CASSSGQGRLHF

size: .
V: TRBV2
D: .
J: TRBJ1-1
DNA: TGTGCCAGCAGTACTCCGGGACAGAACACTGAAGCTTTCTTT
CDR3: CASSTPGQNTEAFF

size: .
V: TRBV5-4
D: TRBD2
J: TRBJ2-1
DNA: TGTGCCAGCAGCTTGGAGGCCGGGACTAGAGAAGGGCAGTTCTTC
CDR3: CASSLEAGTREGQFF

size: .
V: TRBV6-1
D: .
J: TRBJ2-5
DNA: TGTGCCAGCAGTGAGTGGGGGGACCTCCAAGAGACCCAGTACTTC
CDR3: CASSEWGDLQETQYF

size: .
V: TRBV2
D: TRBD2
J: TRBJ2-1
DNA: TGTGCCAGCAGCGATACTAGCGGGTCCCACAATGAGCAGTTCTTC
CDR3: CASSDTSGSHNEQFF

size: .
V: TRBV29-1
D: TRBD1
J: TRBJ2-7
DNA: TGCAGCGTTATGACAGGGGCGAGCTACGAGCAGTACTTC
CDR3: CSVMTGASYEQYF

size: .
V: TRBV6-6
D: TRBD2
J: TRBJ2-1
DNA: TGTGCCAGCAGTTCCCTAGGGACTAGCGGGAGAAGTGAGCAGTTCTTC
CDR3: CASSSLGTSGRSEQFF

size: once
V: TRBV7-8
D: TRBD2
J: TRBJ2-7
DNA: TGTGCCAGCAGCCTAGGACTAGCGCTTTCCTACGAGCAGTACTTC
CDR3: CASSLGLALSYEQYF

size: .
V: TRBV6-5
D: TRBD1
J: TRBJ2-7
DNA: TGTGCCAGCACCCCTGGGACAGGGGTTTTTTACGAGCAGTACTTC
CDR3: CASTPGTGVFYEQYF

size: .
V: TRBV7-2
D: .
J: TRBJ1-2
DNA: TGTGCCAGCAGGGGAGGCTGGGCTTTAAGCTATGGCTACACCTTC
CDR3: CASRGGWALSYGYTF

size: .
V: TRBV19
D: .
J: TRBJ1-4
DNA: TGTGCCAGTAGTAATATCCAGGGTAGTAATGAAAAACTGTTTTTT
CDR3: CASSNIQGSNEKLFF

size: .
V: TRBV6-1
D: .
J: TRBJ2-7
DNA: TGTGCCAGCAGTGAAGCGAACTGGGGGCGGTACGAGCAGTACTTC
CDR3: CASSEANWGRYEQYF

size: .
V: TRBV29-1
D: TRBD2
J: TRBJ2-1
DNA: TGCAGCGTTGTAAGGGTCACGAGTAGCGGGGGGGCTTATGAGCAGTTCTTC
CDR3: CSVVRVTSSGGAYEQFF

size: .
V: TRBV19
D: TRBD1
J: TRBJ2-5
DNA: TGTGCCAGTAGAGGGTTCGGGACAGGGGGTAAAGAGACCCAGTACTTC
CDR3: CASRGFGTGGKETQYF

size: .
V: TRBV27
D: TRBD2
J: TRBJ2-1
DNA: TGTGCCAGCAGTTTATGGAACACGGGACCGGGACTAGCGGGAGCGGGATACAATGAGCAGTTCTTC
CDR3: CASSLWNTGPGLAGAGYNEQFF

size: .
V: TRBV2
D: TRBD2
J: TRBJ2-5
DNA: TGTGCCAGCAAACCCAGCGGGGGGGCCGAGACCCAGTACTTC
CDR3: CASKPSGGAETQYF

size: .
V: TRBV4-1
D: TRBD2
J: TRBJ2-2
DNA: TGCGCCAGCAGCCAAAGCGGGAAAACCGGGGAGCTGTTTTTT
CDR3: CASSQSGKTGELFF

size: .
V: TRBV6-4
D: .
J: TRBJ2-2
DNA: TGTGCCAGCAGTAGATTACAGGGTTCCGGGGAGCTGTTTTTT
CDR3: CASSRLQGSGELFF

size: .
V: TRBV5-6
D: TRBD2
J: TRBJ2-1
DNA: TGTGCCAGCAGTCGAACAACTAGCGGGGGGGATGAGCAGTTCTTC
CDR3: CASSRTTSGGDEQFF

size: .
V: TRBV6-5
D: .
J: TRBJ1-4
DNA: TGTGCCAGCAGTTACGACAGGATGGGTGAAAAACTGTTTTTT
CDR3: CASSYDRMGEKLFF

size: .
V: TRBV7-2
D: TRBD2
J: TRBJ2-5
DNA: TGTGCCAGCAACCTTTCGGGGGGCCAAGAGACCCAGTACTTC
CDR3: CASNLSGGQETQYF

size: .
V: TRBV9
D: TRBD1
J: TRBJ2-1
DNA: TGTGCCAGCAGCGCCGGGACAGGGGGCTTTAATGAGCAGTTCTTC
CDR3: CASSAGTGGFNEQFF

size: .
V: TRBV5-1
D: .
J: TRBJ2-1
DNA: TGCGCCAGCAGCCGCCCCGGGGTAAGAAATGAGCAGTTCTTC
CDR3: CASSRPGVRNEQFF

size: .
V: TRBV9
D: .
J: TRBJ1-4
DNA: TGTGCCAGCAGCACTGGAGATGGTAGAGGGGAAAAACTGTTTTTT
CDR3: CASSTGDGRGEKLFF

size: once
V: TRBV11-2
D: TRBD2
J: TRBJ2-1
DNA: TGTGCCAGCAGCTTAGGTCCTAGCGGGGTCCCCAATGTCAATGAGCAGTTCTTC
CDR3: CASSLGPSGVPNVNEQFF

size: .
V: TRBV20-1
D: .
J: TRBJ2-1
DNA: TGCAGTGCTAGAGATCTAAATGAGCAGTTCTTC
CDR3: CSARDLNEQFF

size: .
V: TRBV6-1
D: TRBD1
J: TRBJ2-1
DNA: TGTGCCAGCAGCCCCGGGACAGTTAACAATGAGCAGTTCTTC
CDR3: CASSPGTVNNEQFF

size: .
V: TRBV7-9
D: .
J: TRBJ2-1
DNA: TGTGCCAGCAGCTGGAGCGGTAATGAGCAGTTCTTC
CDR3: CASSWSGNEQFF

size: .
V: TRBV27
D: TRBD2
J: TRBJ2-5
DNA: TGTGCCAGCAGCGCAATCTGGCGGGGGGCCCAAGAGACCCAGTACTTC
CDR3: CASSAIWRGAQETQYF

size: .
V: TRBV7-8
D: TRBD1
J: TRBJ2-7
DNA: TGTGCCAGCAGCTTAGGGACAGGGAGCTACGAGCAGTACTTC
CDR3: CASSLGTGSYEQYF

size: once
V: TRBV28
D: TRBD1
J: TRBJ2-7
DNA: TGTGCCAGCAGGGGGAACAGGGGGTTGTACGAGCAGTACTTC
CDR3: CASRGNRGLYEQYF

size: once
V: TRBV7-6
D: TRBD1
J: TRBJ2-1
DNA: TGTGCCAGCAGCAGGGCATCTGGCAGGGGGTCCTACAATGAGCAGTTCTTC
CDR3: CASSRASGRGSYNEQFF

size: .
V: TRBV2
D: TRBD1
J: TRBJ2-5
DNA: TGTGCCAGCACAGGGGGAGAGACCCAGTACTTC
CDR3: CASTGGETQYF

size: .
V: TRBV7-2
D: .
J: TRBJ2-7
DNA: TGTGCCAGCAGCCGTGCATTAGGACACCCGTACTTC
CDR3: CASSRALGHPYF

size: .
V: TRBV7-2
D: TRBD2
J: TRBJ2-7
DNA: TGTGCCAGCAGTTCCCGACTAGCGGGAGGGCAGTACTTGCGCGAGCAGTACTTC
CDR3: CASSSRLAGGQYLREQYF

size: .
V: TRBV5-6
D: TRBD1
J: TRBJ1-1
DNA: TGTGCCAGCAGCTTGTACGACAGGGGCACTGAAGCTTTCTTT
CDR3: CASSLYDRGTEAFF

size: .
V: TRBV5-6
D: .
J: TRBJ2-5
DNA: TGTGCCAGCAGCAGCGACAGCCCAGAGACCCAGTACTTC
CDR3: CASSSDSPETQYF

size: .
V: TRBV7-9
D: TRBD2
J: TRBJ2-7
DNA: TGTGCCAGCAGCTTAGAGGGACTAGCGGGGGTGCCATCCTACGAGCAGTACTTC
CDR3: CASSLEGLAGVPSYEQYF

size: .
V: TRBV5-1
D: .
J: TRBJ2-7
DNA: TGCGCCAGCAGCTTGGCCGGGGGAGGCTTTTACGAGCAGTACTTC
CDR3: CASSLAGGGFYEQYF

size: .
V: TRBV5-1
D: .
J: TRBJ2-2
DNA: TGCGCCAGCAGCTCACAGGGCTCGGAGGCCGGGGAGCTGTTTTTT
CDR3: CASSSQGSEAGELFF

size: .
V: TRBV9
D: TRBD2
J: TRBJ2-5
DNA: TGTGCCAGCAGCGCTGGGGGACTAGCGGGACGGGAGACCCAGTACTTC
CDR3: CASSAGGLAGRETQYF